Presented here are 11 T cell receptor beta chains from one specimen sequenced in a study of blood T cells in healthy people across ages. Sample-barcoded 5' priming and a J-beta primer mix drove a second PCR of about 7 to 11 cycles. TCRdb fed the 5' RACE reads into MiXCR, producing one record per CDR3 protein. The table shows 1.5 million to 2 million distinct CDR3 sequences, with about two fifths occurring only once. Specimen: blood. The source is a human donor in good health.

The rearrangement joins TRBV7-9 to TRBJ2-7; D remains ambiguous. In germline, CDR1 is SEHNR, CDR2 FQNEAQ (reference sequence). The ends were cut back, 5 bases at V and 10 bases at J, with 12 bases in the middle. CDR3 length: 11 residues. Here the CDR3 DNA reads TGTGCCAGCAGCCCCGGACGCGGACAGTACTTC. It specifies CASSPGRGQYF.

The chain is built from TRBV20-1 and TRBJ1-1; the D is unclear. V shed 6 bases and J shed 0 bases, with 23 bases lying between them. This CDR3 contains 17 residues. Germline V gene data show CDR1 as DFQATT and CDR2 as SNEGSKA (reference sequence). CDR3 DNA sequence: TGCAGTGCCTCAAAAGGGATTGATGGGAGTTTGAACACTGAAGCTTTCTTT. It encodes CSASKGIDGSLNTEAFF.

As regards this clonotype: The junction departs from germline at one end; a sequencing error may be responsible. The V call is TRBV7-2, the J call TRBJ2-5; 9 bases line up with TRBD1. CDR3 length: 15 residues. CDR1 is SGHTA, CDR2 FQGNSA, per germline. CDR3 DNA: TGTGCCAGCAGCACACAAGGGACAGGGATCGAGACCCGGTACTTC. Protein sequence: CASSTQGTGIETRYF.

This clonotype was counted only a few times. V gene TRBV4-2 combines with J gene TRBJ2-3; 8 bases agree with TRBD2. This CDR3 contains 15 residues. The V segment lost 3 bases and the J segment 3 bases; nucleotides outside the gene matches: 5. Per the germline V gene, CDR1 is LGHNA and CDR2 is YNFKEQ. CDR3 in amino acids: CASSQVGGATDTQYF. The CDR3 bases are TGTGCCAGCAGCCAGGTCGGGGGGGCGACAGATACGCAGTATTTT.

This clonotype was seen only a few times. The rearrangement uses TRBV29-1 and TRBJ2-7; 16 bases are a match to TRBD2. The CDR3 runs to 16 residues. Germline V lookup: CDR1 SQVTM, CDR2 ANQGSEA. With 4 bases clipped from V and 4 bases from J, the junction kept 7 bases outside the gene matches. CDR3 residues: CSVAGTSGGAEYEQYF. CDR3 DNA sequence: TGCAGCGTTGCTGGGACTAGCGGGGGGGCCGAGTACGAGCAGTACTTC.

This clonotype was observed a handful of times. The chain couples TRBV6-2 or TRBV6-3 to TRBJ2-1; D gene ambiguous. Trimming took 7 bases from V and 9 from J, leaving 16 bases between them. The CDR3 contains 13 residues. Germline-derived CDR1 and CDR2 are MNHEY and SVGEGT. CDR3 bases: TGTGCCAGCAACCCACCCCTATGGGGTGAGCAGTTCTTC. Its protein is CASNPPLWGEQFF.

The chain uses TRBV9 and TRBJ1-2, with TRBD1 matching over 7 bases. The CDR3 is made up of 15 amino acids. J lost 4 bases, V lost 3 bases, and 9 bases had no gene match. Germline assignment: CDR1 SGDLS and CDR2 YYNGEE. CDR3 nucleotide sequence: TGTGCCAGCAGCGGAACGACAGGGTTTGGCTATGGCTACACCTTC. It is translated as CASSGTTGFGYGYTF.

V and J are TRBV6-6 and TRBJ2-1; tentatively, D is TRBD1 (6 bases). The germline V gene encodes CDR1 MNHNY and CDR2 SVGAGI (reference sequence). Between the trimmed V and J ends, which lost 1 base and 10 bases, there was a span of 11 bases. CDR3 length: 13 amino acids. The chain's CDR3 is CASSYLQQGEQFF. DNA of the CDR3: TGTGCCAGCAGTTACTTACAACAGGGAGAGCAGTTCTTC.

The chain joins TRBV20-1 to TRBJ2-7; 10 positions agree with TRBD2. Trimming took 2 bases from V and 4 from J; bases not matched to a gene: 5. This CDR3 has 14 amino acids. From germline, CDR1 is DFQATT and CDR2 SNEGSKA (reference sequence). CDR3 protein: CSARIAGGRYEQYF. CDR3 sequence (DNA): TGCAGTGCTAGAATAGCGGGGGGCAGGTACGAGCAGTACTTC.

This clonotype was seen a handful of times. A read error may produce the germline difference seen at one junction end. This chain connects TRBV20-1 to TRBJ2-1; 12 positions agree with TRBD2. This CDR3 contains 15 residues. The germline CDR1 and CDR2 sequences are DFQATT and SNEGSKA (reference sequence). As DNA, the CDR3 is TGCAGTGCTAAGACTAGCGGGGGCTCCTACAACGAGCAGTTCTTC. Residues: CSAKTSGGSYNEQFF.

The chain combines TRBV4-2 with TRBJ1-1, with 7 bases matching TRBD1. Germline V gene sequence: CDR1 LGHNA, CDR2 YNFKEQ. V lost 4 bases and J lost 0; bases outside the gene matches: 8. The CDR3 length is 16 residues. Here the CDR3 reads CASSPVGDRVNTEAFF. The CDR3 DNA follows: TGTGCCAGCAGCCCAGTGGGGGACAGAGTGAACACTGAAGCTTTCTTT.